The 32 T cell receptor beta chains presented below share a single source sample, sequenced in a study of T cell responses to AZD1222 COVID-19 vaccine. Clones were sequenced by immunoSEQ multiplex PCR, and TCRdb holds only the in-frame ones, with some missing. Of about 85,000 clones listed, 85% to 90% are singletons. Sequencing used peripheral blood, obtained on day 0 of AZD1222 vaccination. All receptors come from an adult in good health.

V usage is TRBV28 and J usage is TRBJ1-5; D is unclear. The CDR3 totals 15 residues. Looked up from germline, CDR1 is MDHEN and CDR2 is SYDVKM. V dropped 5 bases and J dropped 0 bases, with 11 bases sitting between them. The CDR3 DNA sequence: TGTGCCAGCAGTCAGGACCAGTCTAGCAATCAGCCCCAGCATTTT. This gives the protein CASSQDQSSNQPQHF.

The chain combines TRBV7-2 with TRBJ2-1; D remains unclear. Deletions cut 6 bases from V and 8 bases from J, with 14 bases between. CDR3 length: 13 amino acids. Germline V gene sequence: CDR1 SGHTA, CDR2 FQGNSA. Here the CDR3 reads CASSRGQTHEQFF. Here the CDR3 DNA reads TGTGCCAGCAGTAGAGGCCAAACCCATGAGCAGTTCTTC.

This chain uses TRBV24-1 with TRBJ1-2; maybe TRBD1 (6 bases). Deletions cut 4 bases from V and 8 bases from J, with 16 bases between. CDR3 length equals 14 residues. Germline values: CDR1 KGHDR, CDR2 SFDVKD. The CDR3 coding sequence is TGTGCCACCAGTGACACCGACAGGTACTGGGGCTACACCTTC. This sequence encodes CATSDTDRYWGYTF.

The CDR3 is CASSYSTGTQSAFF. The CDR3 region has the DNA TGTGCCAGCAGTTACTCGACAGGGACCCAATCGGCTTTCTTT. The chain recombines TRBV6-5 with TRBJ1-1; 7 bases map to TRBD1. CDR1 MNHEY and CDR2 SVGAGI come from the germline V gene. Trimming took 0 bases from V and 11 from J; bases not matched to a gene: 9. The CDR3 covers 14 residues.

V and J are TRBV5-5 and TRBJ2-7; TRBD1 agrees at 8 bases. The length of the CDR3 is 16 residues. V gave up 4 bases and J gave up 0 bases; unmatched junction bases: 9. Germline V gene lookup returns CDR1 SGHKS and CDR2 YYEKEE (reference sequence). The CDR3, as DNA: TGTGCCAGCAGCCCCGGACAGGGAGCAAACTCCTACGAGCAGTACTTC. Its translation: CASSPGQGANSYEQYF. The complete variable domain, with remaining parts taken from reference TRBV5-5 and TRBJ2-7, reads DAGVTQSPTHLIKTRGQQVTLRCSPISGHKSVSWYQQVLGQGPQFIFQYYEKEERGRGNFPDRFSARQFPNYSSELNVNALLLGDSALYLCASSPGQGANSYEQYFGPGTRLTVT.

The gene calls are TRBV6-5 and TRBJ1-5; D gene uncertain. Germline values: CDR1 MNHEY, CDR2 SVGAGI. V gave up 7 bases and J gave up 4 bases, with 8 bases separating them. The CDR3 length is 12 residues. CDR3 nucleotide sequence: TGTGCCAGCACCCACCTAAATCAGCCCCAGCATTTT. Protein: CASTHLNQPQHF.

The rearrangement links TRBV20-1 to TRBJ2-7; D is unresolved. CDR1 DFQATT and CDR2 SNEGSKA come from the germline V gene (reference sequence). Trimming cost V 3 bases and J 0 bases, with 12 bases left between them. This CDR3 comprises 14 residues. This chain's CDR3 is CSASRGSGSYEQYF. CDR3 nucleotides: TGCAGTGCTAGTCGCGGCAGTGGCTCCTACGAGCAGTACTTC.

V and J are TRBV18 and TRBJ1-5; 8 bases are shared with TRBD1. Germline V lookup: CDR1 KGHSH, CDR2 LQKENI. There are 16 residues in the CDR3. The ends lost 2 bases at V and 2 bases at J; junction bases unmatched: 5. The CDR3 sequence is CASSPGGGQGNQPQHF. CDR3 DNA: TGTGCCAGCTCACCAGGAGGGGGACAGGGCAATCAGCCCCAGCATTTT.

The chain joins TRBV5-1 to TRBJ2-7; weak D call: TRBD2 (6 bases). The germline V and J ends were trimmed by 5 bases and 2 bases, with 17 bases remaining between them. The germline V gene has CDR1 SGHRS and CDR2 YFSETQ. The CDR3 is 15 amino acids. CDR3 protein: CASSSGSSGTYEQYF. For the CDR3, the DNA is TGCGCCAGCAGTTCTGGAAGTAGCGGTACCTACGAGCAGTACTTC.

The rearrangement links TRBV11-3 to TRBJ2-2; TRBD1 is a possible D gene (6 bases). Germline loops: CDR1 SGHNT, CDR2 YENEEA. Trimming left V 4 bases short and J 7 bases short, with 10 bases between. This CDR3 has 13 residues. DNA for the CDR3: TGTGCCAGCAGCTCTACAGGGAACGGGGAGCTGTTTTTT. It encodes CASSSTGNGELFF.

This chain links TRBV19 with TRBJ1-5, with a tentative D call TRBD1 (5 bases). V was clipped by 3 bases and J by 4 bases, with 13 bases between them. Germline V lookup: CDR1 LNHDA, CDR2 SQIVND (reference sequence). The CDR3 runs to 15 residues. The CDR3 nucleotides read TGTGCCAGTAGTATGGGGCAGGGAACTAATCAGCCCCAGCATTTT. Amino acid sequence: CASSMGQGTNQPQHF.

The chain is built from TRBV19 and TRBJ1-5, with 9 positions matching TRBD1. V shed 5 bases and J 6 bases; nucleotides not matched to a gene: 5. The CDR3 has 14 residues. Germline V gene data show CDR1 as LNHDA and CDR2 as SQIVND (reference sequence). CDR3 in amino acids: CASSLGQGRQPQHF. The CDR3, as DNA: TGTGCCAGTAGTCTTGGACAGGGGCGTCAGCCCCAGCATTTT.

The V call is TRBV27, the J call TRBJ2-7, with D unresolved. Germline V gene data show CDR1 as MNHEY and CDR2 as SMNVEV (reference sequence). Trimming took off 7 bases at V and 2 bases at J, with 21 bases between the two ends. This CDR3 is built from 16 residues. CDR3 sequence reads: CASKARWGTQTYEQYF. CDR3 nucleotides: TGTGCCAGCAAAGCACGTTGGGGAACCCAAACCTACGAGCAGTACTTC.

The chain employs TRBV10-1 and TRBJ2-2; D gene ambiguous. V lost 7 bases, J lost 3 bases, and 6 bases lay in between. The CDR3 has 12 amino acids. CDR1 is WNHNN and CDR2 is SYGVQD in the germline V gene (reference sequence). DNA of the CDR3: TGCGCCAGCAAGGCGGACACCGGGGAGCTGTTTTTT. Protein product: CASKADTGELFF.

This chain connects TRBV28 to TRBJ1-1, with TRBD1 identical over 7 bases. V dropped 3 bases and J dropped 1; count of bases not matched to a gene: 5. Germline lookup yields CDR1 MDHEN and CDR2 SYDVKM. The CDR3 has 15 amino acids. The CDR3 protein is CASSFYTGENTEAFF. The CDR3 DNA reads TGTGCCAGCAGTTTCTATACAGGGGAGAACACTGAAGCTTTCTTT. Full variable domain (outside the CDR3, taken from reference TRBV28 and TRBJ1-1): DVKVTQSSRYLVKRTGEKVFLECVQDMDHENMFWYRQDPGLGLRLIYFSYDVKMKEKGDIPEGYSVSREKKERFSLILESASTNQTSMYLCASSFYTGENTEAFFGQGTRLTVV.

CDR3 DNA sequence: TGTGCCAGCAGTGAAGGGGACAGCTCGCGGACTGAAGCTTTCTTT. Translation gives CASSEGDSSRTEAFF. The chain carries TRBV6-1 and TRBJ1-1; 7 nucleotides agree with TRBD1. Germline assignment: CDR1 MNHNS and CDR2 SASEGT. The V gene end was trimmed by 1 base and the J gene end by 5 bases; junction bases not matched to a gene: 7. This CDR3 has 15 amino acids.

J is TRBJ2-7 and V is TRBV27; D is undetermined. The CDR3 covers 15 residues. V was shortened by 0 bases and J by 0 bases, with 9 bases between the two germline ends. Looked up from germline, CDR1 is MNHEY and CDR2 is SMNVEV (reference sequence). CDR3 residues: CASSLSIGFSYEQYF. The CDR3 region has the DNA TGTGCCAGCAGTTTATCGATCGGGTTCTCCTACGAGCAGTACTTC.

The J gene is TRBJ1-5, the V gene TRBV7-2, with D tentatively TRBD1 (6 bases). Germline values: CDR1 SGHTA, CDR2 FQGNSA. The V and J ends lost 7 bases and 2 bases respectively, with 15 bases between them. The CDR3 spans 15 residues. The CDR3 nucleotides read TGTGCCAGCACCCTCGGGGGCTTAGGCAATCAGCCCCAGCATTTT. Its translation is CASTLGGLGNQPQHF.

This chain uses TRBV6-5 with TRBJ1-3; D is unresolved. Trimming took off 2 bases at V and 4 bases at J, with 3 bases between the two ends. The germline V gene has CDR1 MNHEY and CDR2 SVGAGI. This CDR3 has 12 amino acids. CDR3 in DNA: TGTGCCAGCAGTTACAGGGGAAACACCATATATTTT. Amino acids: CASSYRGNTIYF.

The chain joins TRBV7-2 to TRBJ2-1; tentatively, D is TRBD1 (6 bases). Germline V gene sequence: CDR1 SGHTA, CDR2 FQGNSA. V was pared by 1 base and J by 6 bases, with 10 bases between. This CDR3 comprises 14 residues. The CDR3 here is CASSLDRAGNEQFF. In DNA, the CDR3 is TGTGCCAGCAGCTTAGACAGGGCTGGCAATGAGCAGTTCTTC. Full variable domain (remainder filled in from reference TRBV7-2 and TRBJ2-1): GAGVSQSPSNKVTEKGKDVELRCDPISGHTALYWYRQSLGQGLEFLIYFQGNSAPDKSGLPSDRFSAERTGGSVSTLTIQRTQQEDSAVYLCASSLDRAGNEQFFGPGTRLTVL.

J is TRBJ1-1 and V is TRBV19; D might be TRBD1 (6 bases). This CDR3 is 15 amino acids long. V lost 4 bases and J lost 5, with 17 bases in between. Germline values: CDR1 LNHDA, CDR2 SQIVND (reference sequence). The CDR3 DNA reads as TGTGCCAGTAGTAAAGCACAGGGTGACGGTACTGAAGCTTTCTTT. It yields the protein CASSKAQGDGTEAFF.

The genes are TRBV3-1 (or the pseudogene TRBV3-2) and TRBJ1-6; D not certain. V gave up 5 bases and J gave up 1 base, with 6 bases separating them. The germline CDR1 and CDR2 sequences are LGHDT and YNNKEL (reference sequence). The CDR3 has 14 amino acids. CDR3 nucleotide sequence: TGTGCCAGCAGCGAGGGATCCTATAATTCACCCCTCCACTTT. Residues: CASSEGSYNSPLHF.

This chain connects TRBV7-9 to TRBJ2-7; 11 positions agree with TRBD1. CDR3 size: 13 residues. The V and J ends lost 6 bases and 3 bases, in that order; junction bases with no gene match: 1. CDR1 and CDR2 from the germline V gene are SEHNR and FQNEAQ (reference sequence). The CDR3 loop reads CASRGTGGYEQYF. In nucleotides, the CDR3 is TGTGCCAGCAGGGGGACAGGGGGCTACGAGCAGTACTTC.

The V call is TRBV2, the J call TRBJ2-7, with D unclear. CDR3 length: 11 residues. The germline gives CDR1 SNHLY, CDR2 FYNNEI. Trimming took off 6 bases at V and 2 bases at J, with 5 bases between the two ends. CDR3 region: CASRQAYEQYF. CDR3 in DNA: TGTGCCAGCAGGCAGGCCTACGAGCAGTACTTC.

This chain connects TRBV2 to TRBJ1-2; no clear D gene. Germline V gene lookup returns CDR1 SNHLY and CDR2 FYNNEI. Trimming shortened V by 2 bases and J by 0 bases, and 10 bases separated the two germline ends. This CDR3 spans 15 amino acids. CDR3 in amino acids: CASSENPETNYGYTF. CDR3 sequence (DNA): TGTGCCAGCAGTGAAAACCCGGAGACTAACTATGGCTACACCTTC.

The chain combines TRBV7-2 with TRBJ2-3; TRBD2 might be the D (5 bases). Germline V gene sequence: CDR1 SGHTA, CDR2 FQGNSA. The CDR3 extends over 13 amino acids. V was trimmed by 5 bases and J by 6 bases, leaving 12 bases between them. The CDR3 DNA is TGTGCCAGCAGCATATTGAAGCGGGATACGCAGTATTTT. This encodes CASSILKRDTQYF.

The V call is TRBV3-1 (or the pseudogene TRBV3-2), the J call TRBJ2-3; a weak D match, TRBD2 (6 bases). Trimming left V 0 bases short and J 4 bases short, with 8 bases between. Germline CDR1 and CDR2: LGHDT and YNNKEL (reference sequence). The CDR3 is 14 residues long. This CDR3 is CASSQEGEADTQYF. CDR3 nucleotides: TGTGCCAGCAGCCAAGAAGGGGAGGCAGATACGCAGTATTTT.

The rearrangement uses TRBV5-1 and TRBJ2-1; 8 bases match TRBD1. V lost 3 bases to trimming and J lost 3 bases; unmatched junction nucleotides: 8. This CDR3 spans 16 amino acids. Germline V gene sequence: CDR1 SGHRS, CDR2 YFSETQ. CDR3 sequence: CASSSEGQDRYNEQFF. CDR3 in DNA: TGCGCCAGCAGCTCCGAGGGACAGGACCGCTACAATGAGCAGTTCTTC.

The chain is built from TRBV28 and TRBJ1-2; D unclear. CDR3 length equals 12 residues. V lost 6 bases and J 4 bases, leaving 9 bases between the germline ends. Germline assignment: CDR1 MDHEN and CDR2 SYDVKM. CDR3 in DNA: TGTGCCAGCAGCAGCGTTGGCTATGGCTACACCTTC. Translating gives CASSSVGYGYTF.

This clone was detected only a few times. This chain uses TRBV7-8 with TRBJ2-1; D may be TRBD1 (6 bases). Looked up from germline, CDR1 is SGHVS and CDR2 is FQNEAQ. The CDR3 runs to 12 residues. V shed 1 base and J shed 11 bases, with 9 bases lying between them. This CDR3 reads CASSLGGQKQFF. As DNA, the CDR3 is TGTGCCAGCAGCTTAGGAGGACAGAAGCAGTTCTTC.

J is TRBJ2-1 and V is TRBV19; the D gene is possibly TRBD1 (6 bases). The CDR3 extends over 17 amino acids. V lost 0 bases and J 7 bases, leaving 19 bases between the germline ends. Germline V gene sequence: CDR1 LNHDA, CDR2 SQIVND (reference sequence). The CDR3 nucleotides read TGTGCCAGTAGTATAGATCGCGGGCAGGGGAGACGGAATGAGCAGTTCTTC. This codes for CASSIDRGQGRRNEQFF.

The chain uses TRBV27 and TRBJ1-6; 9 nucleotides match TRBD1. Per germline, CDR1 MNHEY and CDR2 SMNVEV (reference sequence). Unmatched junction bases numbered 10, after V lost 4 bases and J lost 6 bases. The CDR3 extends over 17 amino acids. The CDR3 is CASSSPRDRVRNSPLHF. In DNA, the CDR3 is TGTGCCAGCAGTTCCCCCCGGGACAGGGTCCGTAATTCACCCCTCCACTTT.